The present entry profiles one T cell receptor (beta chain) with its context. Its antigen remains unknown. One junction end disagrees with the germline gene, perhaps due to a read error. This specimen comes from a study of glioma-infiltrating T cells. Study-wide findings and caveats: Gliomas, especially low-grade, showed above-expected tissue-blood divergence; non-neoplastic patients showed below.

TCR alpha and beta CDR3 regions were amplified from RNA using iRepertoire nested multiplex PCR. Input was roughly 100-450 ng of tissue mRNA or PBMC total RNA. Each CDR3 protein is one row after TCRdb ran MiXCR on the multiplex PCR reads. The repertoire holds about 180,000 distinct CDR3 sequences, with more than 35% as singletons. The receptor comes from a human donor with low-grade glioma or glioblastoma, undergoing nonglioma brain surgery, or in good health (not recorded which). The sample taken for sequencing was glioma tissue, nonneoplastic brain tissue, or PBMCs (not recorded which).

This CDR3 is CASRVDPNNQPQHF. CDR3 in DNA: TGTGCCAGCAGGGTAGACCCCAACAATCAGCCCCAGCATTTT. This chain joins TRBV9 and TRBJ1-5; no reliable D call. Germline V CDR1 and CDR2: SGDLS, YYNGEE. The CDR3 spans 14 residues.